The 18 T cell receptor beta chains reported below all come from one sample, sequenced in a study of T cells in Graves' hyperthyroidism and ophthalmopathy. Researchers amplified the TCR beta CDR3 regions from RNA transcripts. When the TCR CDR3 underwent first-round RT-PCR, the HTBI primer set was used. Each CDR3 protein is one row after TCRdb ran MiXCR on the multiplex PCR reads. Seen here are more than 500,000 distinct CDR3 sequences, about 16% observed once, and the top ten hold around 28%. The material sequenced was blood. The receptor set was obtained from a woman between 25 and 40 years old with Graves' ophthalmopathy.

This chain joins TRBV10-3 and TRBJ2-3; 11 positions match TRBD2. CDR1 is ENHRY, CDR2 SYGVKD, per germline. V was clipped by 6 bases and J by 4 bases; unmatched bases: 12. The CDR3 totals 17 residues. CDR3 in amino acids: CAISRYSGGDSPDTQYF. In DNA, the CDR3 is TGTGCCATCAGCAGATATAGCGGGGGGGACTCCCCAGATACGCAGTATTTT.

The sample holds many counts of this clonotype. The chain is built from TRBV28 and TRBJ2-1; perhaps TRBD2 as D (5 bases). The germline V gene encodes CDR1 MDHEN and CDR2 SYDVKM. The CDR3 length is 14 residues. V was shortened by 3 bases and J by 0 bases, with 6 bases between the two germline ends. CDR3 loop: CASSFRGSYNEQFF. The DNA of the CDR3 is TGTGCCAGCAGTTTCCGGGGCTCCTACAATGAGCAGTTCTTC.

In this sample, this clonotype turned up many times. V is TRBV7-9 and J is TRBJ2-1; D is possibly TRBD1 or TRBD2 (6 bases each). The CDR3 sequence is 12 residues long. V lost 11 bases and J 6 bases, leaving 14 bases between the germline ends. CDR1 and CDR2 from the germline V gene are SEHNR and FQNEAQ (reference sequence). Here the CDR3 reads CAGSRGPNEQFF. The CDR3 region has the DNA TGTGCCGGTAGTCGGGGGCCCAATGAGCAGTTCTTC.

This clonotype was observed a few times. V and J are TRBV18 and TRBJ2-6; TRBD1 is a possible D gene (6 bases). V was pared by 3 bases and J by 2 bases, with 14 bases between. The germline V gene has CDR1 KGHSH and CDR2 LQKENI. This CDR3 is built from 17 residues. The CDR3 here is CASSPFAGAAGANVLTF. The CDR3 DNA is TGTGCCAGCTCACCCTTCGCAGGGGCTGCTGGGGCCAACGTCCTGACTTTC.

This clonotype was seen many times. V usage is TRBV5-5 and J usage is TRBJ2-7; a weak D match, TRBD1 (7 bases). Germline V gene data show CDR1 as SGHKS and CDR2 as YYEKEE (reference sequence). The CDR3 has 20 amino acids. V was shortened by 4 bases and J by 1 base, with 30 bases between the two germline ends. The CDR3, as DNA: TGTGCCAGCAGCCTAGCGCTAATGACAGGGCTGGCCAGCGGATCCTACGAGCAGTACTTC. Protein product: CASSLALMTGLASGSYEQYF.

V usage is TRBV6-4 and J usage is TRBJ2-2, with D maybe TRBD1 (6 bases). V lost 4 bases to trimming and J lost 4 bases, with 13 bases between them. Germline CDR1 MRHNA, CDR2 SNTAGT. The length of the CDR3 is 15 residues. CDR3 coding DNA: TGTGCCAGCAGTGCCAGGGGCGGCGGCACCGGGGAGCTGTTTTTT. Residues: CASSARGGGTGELFF.

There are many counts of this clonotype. The CDR3 loop reads CASSLDLAEETQYF. CDR3 DNA sequence: TGTGCCAGCAGCTTAGACCTAGCGGAAGAGACCCAGTACTTC. The V gene is TRBV7-2, the J gene TRBJ2-5; 7 nucleotides align to TRBD2. CDR1 is SGHTA and CDR2 is FQGNSA in the germline V gene. This CDR3 is built from 14 residues. J lost 3 bases, V lost 1 base, and 2 bases had no gene match.

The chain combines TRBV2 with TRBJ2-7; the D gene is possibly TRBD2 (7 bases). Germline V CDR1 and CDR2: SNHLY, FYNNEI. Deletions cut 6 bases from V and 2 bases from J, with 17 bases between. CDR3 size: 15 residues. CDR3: CASRPGGGSPYEQYF. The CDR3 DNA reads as TGTGCCAGCAGGCCTGGGGGCGGGAGTCCCTACGAGCAGTACTTC.

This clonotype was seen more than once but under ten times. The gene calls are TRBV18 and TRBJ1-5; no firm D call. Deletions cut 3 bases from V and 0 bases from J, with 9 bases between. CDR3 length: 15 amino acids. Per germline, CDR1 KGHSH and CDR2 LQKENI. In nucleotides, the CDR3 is TGTGCCAGCTCACCTGGACCCGATAGCAATCAGCCCCAGCATTTT. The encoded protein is CASSPGPDSNQPQHF.

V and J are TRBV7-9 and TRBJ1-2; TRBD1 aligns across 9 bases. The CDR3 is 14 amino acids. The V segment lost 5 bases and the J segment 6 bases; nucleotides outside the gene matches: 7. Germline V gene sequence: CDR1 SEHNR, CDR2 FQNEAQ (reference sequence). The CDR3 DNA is TGTGCCAGCAGCCTAACAGGGGGCGCCAATGGCTACACCTTC. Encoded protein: CASSLTGGANGYTF. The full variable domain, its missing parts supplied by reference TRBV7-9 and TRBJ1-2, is DTGVSQNPRHKITKRGQNVTFRCDPISEHNRLYWYRQTLGQGPEFLTYFQNEAQLEKSRLLSDRFSAERPKGSFSTLEIQRTEQGDSAMYLCASSLTGGANGYTFGSGTRLTVV.

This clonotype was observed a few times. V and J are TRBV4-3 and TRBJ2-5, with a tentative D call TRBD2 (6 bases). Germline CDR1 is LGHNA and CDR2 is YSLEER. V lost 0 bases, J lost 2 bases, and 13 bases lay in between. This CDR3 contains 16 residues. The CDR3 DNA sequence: TGCGCCAGCAGCCAAGATCCGACGGCGGGGCAAGAGACCCAGTACTTC. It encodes CASSQDPTAGQETQYF.

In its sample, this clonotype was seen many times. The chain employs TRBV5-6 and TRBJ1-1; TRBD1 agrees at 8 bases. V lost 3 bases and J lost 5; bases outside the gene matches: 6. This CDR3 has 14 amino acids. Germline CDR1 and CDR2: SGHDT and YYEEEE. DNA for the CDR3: TGTGCCAGCAGCTATAGACAGGGGCGGACTGAAGCTTTCTTT. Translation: CASSYRQGRTEAFF.

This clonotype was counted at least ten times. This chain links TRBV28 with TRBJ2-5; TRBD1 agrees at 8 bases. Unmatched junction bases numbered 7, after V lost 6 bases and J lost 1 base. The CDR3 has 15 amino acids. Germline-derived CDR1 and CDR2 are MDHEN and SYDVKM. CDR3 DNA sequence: TGTGCCAGCAGCTCGGGACAGGACTCCCAAGAGACCCAGTACTTC. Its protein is CASSSGQDSQETQYF.

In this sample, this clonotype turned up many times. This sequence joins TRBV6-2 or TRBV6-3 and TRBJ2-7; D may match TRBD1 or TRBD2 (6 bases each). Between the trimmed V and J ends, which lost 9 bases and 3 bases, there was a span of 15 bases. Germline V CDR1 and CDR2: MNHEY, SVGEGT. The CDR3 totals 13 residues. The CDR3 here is CASSVADSYEQYF. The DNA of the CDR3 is TGTGCCAGTTCAGTAGCGGACAGCTACGAGCAGTACTTC.

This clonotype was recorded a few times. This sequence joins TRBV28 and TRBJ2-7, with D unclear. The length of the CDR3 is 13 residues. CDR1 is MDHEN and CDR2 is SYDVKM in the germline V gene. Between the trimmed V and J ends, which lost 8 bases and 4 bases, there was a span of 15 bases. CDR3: CASRPAPGYEQYF. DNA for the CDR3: TGTGCCAGCCGCCCCGCCCCGGGTTACGAGCAGTACTTC.

CDR3 amino acids: CASSLSSWQGIHEQYF. As DNA, the CDR3 is TGTGCCAGCAGCTTAAGTAGTTGGCAGGGAATCCACGAGCAGTACTTC. The V call is TRBV7-3, the J call TRBJ2-7, with D maybe TRBD1 (5 bases). The germline gives CDR1 SGHTA, CDR2 FQGTGA. Trimming pared 1 base from V and 5 bases from J, leaving 18 bases between. The CDR3 runs to 16 residues.

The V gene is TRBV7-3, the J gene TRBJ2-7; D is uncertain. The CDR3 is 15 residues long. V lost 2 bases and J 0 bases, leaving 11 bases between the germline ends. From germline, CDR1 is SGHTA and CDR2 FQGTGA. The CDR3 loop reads CASSLYGILSYEQYF. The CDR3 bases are TGTGCCAGCAGCTTATATGGGATACTCTCCTACGAGCAGTACTTC.

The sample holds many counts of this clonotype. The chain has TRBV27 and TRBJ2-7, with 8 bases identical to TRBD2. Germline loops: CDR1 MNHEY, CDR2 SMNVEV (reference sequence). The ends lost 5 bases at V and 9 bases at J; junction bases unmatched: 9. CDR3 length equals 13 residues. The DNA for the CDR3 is TGTGCCAGCAGTCCCGGACCCCTAGCGGGGCAGTACTTC. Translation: CASSPGPLAGQYF.